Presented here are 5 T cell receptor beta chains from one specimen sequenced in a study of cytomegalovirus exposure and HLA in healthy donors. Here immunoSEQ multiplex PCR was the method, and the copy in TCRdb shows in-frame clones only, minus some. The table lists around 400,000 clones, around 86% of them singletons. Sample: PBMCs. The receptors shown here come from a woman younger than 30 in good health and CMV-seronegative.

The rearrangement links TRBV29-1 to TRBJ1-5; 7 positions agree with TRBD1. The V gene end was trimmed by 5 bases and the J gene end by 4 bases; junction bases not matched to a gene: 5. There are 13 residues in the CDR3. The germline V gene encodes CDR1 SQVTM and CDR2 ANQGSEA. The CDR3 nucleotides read TGCAGCGTTCGAACAGGGGAGAATCAGCCCCAGCATTTT. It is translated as CSVRTGENQPQHF.

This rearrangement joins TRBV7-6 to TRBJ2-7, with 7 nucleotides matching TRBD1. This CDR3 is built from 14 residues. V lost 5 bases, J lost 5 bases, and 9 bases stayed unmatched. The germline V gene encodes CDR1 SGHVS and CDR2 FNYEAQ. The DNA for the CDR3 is TGTGCCAGCAGCCCCACCAGGGGGATCGACGAGCAGTACTTC. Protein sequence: CASSPTRGIDEQYF.

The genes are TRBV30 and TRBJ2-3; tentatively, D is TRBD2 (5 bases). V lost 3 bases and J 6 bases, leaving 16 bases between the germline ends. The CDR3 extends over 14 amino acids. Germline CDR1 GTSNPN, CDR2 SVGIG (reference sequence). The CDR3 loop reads CAWSVREGLDTQYF. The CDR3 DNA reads TGTGCCTGGAGCGTACGAGAGGGTTTGGATACGCAGTATTTT.

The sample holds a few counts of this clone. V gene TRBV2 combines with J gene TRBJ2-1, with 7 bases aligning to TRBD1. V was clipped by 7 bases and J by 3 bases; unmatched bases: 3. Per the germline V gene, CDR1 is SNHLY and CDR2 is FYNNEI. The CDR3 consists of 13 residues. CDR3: CASTRDSYNEQFF. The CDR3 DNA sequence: TGTGCCAGCACCAGGGACAGCTACAATGAGCAGTTCTTC.

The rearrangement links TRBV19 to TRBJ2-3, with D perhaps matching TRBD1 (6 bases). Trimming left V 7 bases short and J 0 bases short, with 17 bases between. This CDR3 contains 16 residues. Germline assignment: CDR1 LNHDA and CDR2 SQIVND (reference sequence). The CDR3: CASTLTGITSTDTQYF. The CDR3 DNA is TGTGCCAGTACCCTGACAGGTATCACTAGCACAGATACGCAGTATTTT.